The rows below give T cell receptor beta chains drawn from one sample of a study of T cell repertoires in cytomegalovirus infection. TCRdb processed the reads anew with MiXCR; each CDR3 protein has one entry. In the table there are some 220,000 distinct CDR3 sequences, approximately 13% of which are singletons. The specimen was PBMCs. The source is a human donor in good health (CMV status not recorded). Some clones in this sample may be carry-over from other donors' samples. The CDR3 runs from the conserved cysteine through the conserved F or W. The D gene is left open where the match is weak. Clone size, where shown, is once, few, many, or a class for clones that have expanded.

d_call: .
clone_size: many
j_call: TRBJ2-3
v_call: TRBV7-6
cdr3_aa: CASSRNGGASSYTQYF
cdr3_nt: TGTGCCAGCAGCCGGAATGGGGGGGCTAGCAGTTATACGCAGTATTTT

d_call: TRBD1
clone_size: .
j_call: TRBJ1-5
v_call: TRBV6-5
cdr3_aa: CASSYGQGVNQPQHF
cdr3_nt: TGTGCCAGCAGTTACGGGCAGGGGGTCAATCAGCCCCAGCATTTT

d_call: TRBD2
clone_size: many
j_call: TRBJ2-2
v_call: TRBV2
cdr3_aa: CASSRTSDYTGELFF
cdr3_nt: TGTGCCAGCAGTCGGACTAGCGATTACACCGGGGAGCTGTTTTTT

d_call: .
clone_size: .
j_call: TRBJ2-3
v_call: TRBV11-2
cdr3_aa: CASSLGEAGRADTQYF
cdr3_nt: TGTGCCAGCAGCTTAGGGGAGGCGGGTAGGGCAGATACGCAGTATTTT

d_call: .
clone_size: many
j_call: TRBJ2-7
v_call: TRBV19
cdr3_aa: CASSIDPPYEQYF
cdr3_nt: TGTGCCAGTAGTATCGACCCCCCCTACGAGCAGTACTTC

d_call: .
clone_size: many
j_call: TRBJ2-5
v_call: TRBV15
cdr3_aa: CATSRGQETQYF
cdr3_nt: TGTGCCACCAGCAGAGGGCAAGAGACCCAGTACTTC

d_call: TRBD1
clone_size: many
j_call: TRBJ1-3
v_call: TRBV7-2
cdr3_aa: CASSPQGQISGNTIYF
cdr3_nt: TGTGCCAGCAGCCCACAGGGACAGATCTCTGGAAACACCATATATTTT

d_call: .
clone_size: few
j_call: TRBJ2-1
v_call: TRBV29-1
cdr3_aa: CSVDVAVYNEQFF
cdr3_nt: TGCAGCGTTGACGTGGCCGTTTACAATGAGCAGTTCTTC

d_call: TRBD1
clone_size: many
j_call: TRBJ1-1
v_call: TRBV7-2
cdr3_aa: CASSLAPTGMNTEAFF
cdr3_nt: TGTGCCAGCAGCTTAGCCCCGACAGGGATGAACACTGAAGCTTTCTTT

d_call: .
clone_size: few
j_call: TRBJ1-5
v_call: TRBV7-2
cdr3_aa: CASSPTTGYSNQPQHF
cdr3_nt: TGTGCCAGCAGCCCAACTACAGGGTATAGCAATCAGCCCCAGCATTTT

d_call: .
clone_size: .
j_call: TRBJ2-5
v_call: TRBV28
cdr3_aa: CASSSDRGLRQTQYF
cdr3_nt: TGTGCCAGCAGCTCGGATCGAGGGTTAAGACAGACCCAGTACTTC

d_call: .
clone_size: many
j_call: TRBJ1-5
v_call: TRBV7-2
cdr3_aa: CASSREGPGNQPQHF
cdr3_nt: TGTGCCAGCAGTCGAGAGGGTCCAGGCAATCAGCCCCAGCATTTT

d_call: .
clone_size: many
j_call: TRBJ2-3
v_call: TRBV28
cdr3_aa: CASGYLGADTQYF
cdr3_nt: TGTGCCAGCGGCTACCTTGGCGCAGATACGCAGTATTTT

d_call: TRBD2
clone_size: .
j_call: TRBJ2-5
v_call: TRBV27
cdr3_aa: CASRLWTSGSETQYF
cdr3_nt: TGTGCCAGCAGGCTATGGACTAGCGGGAGTGAGACCCAGTACTTC

d_call: .
clone_size: many
j_call: TRBJ2-2
v_call: TRBV11-2
cdr3_aa: CASSFRRIFGDGELFF
cdr3_nt: TGTGCCAGCAGCTTCCGGCGAATTTTTGGGGACGGGGAGCTGTTTTTT

d_call: TRBD2
clone_size: .
j_call: TRBJ2-1
v_call: TRBV7-9
cdr3_aa: CASSLYRGGAGAYNEQFF
cdr3_nt: TGTGCCAGCAGCTTATATCGCGGGGGGGCGGGAGCCTACAATGAGCAGTTCTTC

d_call: TRBD1
clone_size: .
j_call: TRBJ1-3
v_call: TRBV29-1
cdr3_aa: CSVNRGSDTIYF
cdr3_nt: TGCAGCGTCAACAGGGGCTCCGACACCATATATTTT

d_call: .
clone_size: .
j_call: TRBJ1-2
v_call: TRBV4-3
cdr3_aa: CASSQDLNSLGYGYTF
cdr3_nt: TGCGCCAGCAGCCAAGATTTGAACAGCCTGGGGTATGGCTACACCTTC

d_call: .
clone_size: .
j_call: TRBJ2-3
v_call: TRBV3-1
cdr3_aa: CASSQDLVGTGSTDTQYF
cdr3_nt: TGTGCCAGCAGCCAAGATCTCGTCGGAACGGGCTCCACAGATACGCAGTATTTT

d_call: TRBD1
clone_size: many
j_call: TRBJ2-7
v_call: TRBV14
cdr3_aa: CASSSRQGYYEQYF
cdr3_nt: TGTGCCAGCAGCTCTCGACAGGGATACTACGAGCAGTACTTC

d_call: .
clone_size: .
j_call: TRBJ1-4
v_call: TRBV14
cdr3_aa: CASSSVGGRKNEKLFF
cdr3_nt: TGTGCCAGCAGTTCTGTGGGGGGCAGGAAGAATGAAAAACTGTTTTTT

d_call: TRBD1
clone_size: many
j_call: TRBJ2-5
v_call: TRBV20-1
cdr3_aa: CSASPGRGITQYF
cdr3_nt: TGCAGTGCTAGTCCTGGCAGGGGGATAACCCAGTACTTC

d_call: .
clone_size: many
j_call: TRBJ1-1
v_call: TRBV12-3/TRBV12-4
cdr3_aa: CASSLSVLDTEAFF
cdr3_nt: TGTGCCAGCAGTTTAAGTGTCTTGGACACTGAAGCTTTCTTT

d_call: .
clone_size: few
j_call: TRBJ1-4
v_call: TRBV19
cdr3_aa: CASSINREREKLFF
cdr3_nt: TGTGCCAGTAGTATAAACAGAGAGCGAGAAAAACTGTTTTTT

d_call: .
clone_size: many
j_call: TRBJ1-1
v_call: TRBV25-1
cdr3_aa: CASIKNTEAFF
cdr3_nt: TGTGCCAGTATCAAGAACACTGAAGCTTTCTTT

d_call: TRBD1
clone_size: many
j_call: TRBJ1-3
v_call: TRBV7-2
cdr3_aa: CASSGTGGASGNTIYF
cdr3_nt: TGTGCCAGCAGCGGGACAGGGGGCGCATCTGGAAACACCATATATTTT

d_call: TRBD2
clone_size: many
j_call: TRBJ2-2
v_call: TRBV7-2
cdr3_aa: CASSLDLRAGGTGELFF
cdr3_nt: TGTGCCAGCAGCTTAGACCTACGAGCGGGGGGGACCGGGGAGCTGTTTTTT

d_call: .
clone_size: .
j_call: TRBJ1-4
v_call: TRBV7-9
cdr3_aa: CASSLGGDPQRANEKLFF
cdr3_nt: TGTGCCAGCAGCTTAGGCGGGGACCCCCAAAGGGCTAATGAAAAACTGTTTTTT

d_call: .
clone_size: many
j_call: TRBJ1-1
v_call: TRBV10-3
cdr3_aa: CAISAPGNTEAFF
cdr3_nt: TGTGCCATCAGTGCACCGGGGAACACTGAAGCTTTCTTT

d_call: .
clone_size: many
j_call: TRBJ1-2
v_call: TRBV20-1
cdr3_aa: CSAWEVRNYGYTF
cdr3_nt: TGCAGTGCTTGGGAGGTCCGAAACTATGGCTACACCTTC

d_call: TRBD1
clone_size: many
j_call: TRBJ1-5
v_call: TRBV20-1
cdr3_aa: CSASTGTGWNQPQHF
cdr3_nt: TGCAGTGCCTCCACCGGGACAGGGTGGAATCAGCCCCAGCATTTT

d_call: .
clone_size: many
j_call: TRBJ1-6
v_call: TRBV7-8
cdr3_aa: CASSPWWGPESPLHF
cdr3_nt: TGTGCCAGCAGCCCCTGGTGGGGGCCGGAATCCCCCCTCCACTTT

d_call: .
clone_size: .
j_call: TRBJ2-3
v_call: TRBV5-1
cdr3_aa: CASSLGGDGDTQYF
cdr3_nt: TGCGCCAGCAGCTTGGGGGGGGATGGAGATACGCAGTATTTT